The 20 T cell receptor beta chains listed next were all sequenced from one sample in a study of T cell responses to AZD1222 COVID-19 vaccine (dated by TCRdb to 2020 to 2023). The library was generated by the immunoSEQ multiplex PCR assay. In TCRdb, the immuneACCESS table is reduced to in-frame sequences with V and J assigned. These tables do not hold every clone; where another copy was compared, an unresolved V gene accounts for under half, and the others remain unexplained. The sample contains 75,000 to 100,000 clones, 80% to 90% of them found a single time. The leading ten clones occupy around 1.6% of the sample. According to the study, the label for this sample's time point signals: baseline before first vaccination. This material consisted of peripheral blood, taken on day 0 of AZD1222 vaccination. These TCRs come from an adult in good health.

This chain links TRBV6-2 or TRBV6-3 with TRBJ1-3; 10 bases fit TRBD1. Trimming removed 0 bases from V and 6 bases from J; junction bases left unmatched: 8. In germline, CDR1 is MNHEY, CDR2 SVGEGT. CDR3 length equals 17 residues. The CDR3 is CASSYSSRGTGENTIYF. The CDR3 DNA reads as TGTGCCAGCAGTTACTCGAGCCGTGGGACAGGGGAAAACACCATATATTTT.

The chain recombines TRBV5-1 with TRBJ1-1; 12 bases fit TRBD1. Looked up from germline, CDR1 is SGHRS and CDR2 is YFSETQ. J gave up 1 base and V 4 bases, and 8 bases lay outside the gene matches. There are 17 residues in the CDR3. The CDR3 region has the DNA TGCGCCAGCAGCCCGGCGGGACAGGGGGCCCCGAACACTGAAGCTTTCTTT. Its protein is CASSPAGQGAPNTEAFF.

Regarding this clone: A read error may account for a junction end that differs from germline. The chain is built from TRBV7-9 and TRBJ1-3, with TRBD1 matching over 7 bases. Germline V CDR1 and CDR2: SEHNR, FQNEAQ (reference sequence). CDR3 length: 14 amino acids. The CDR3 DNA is TGTGCCAGCAGCTTAGCGCAGGAGTTAGGGACAGCGGATTTT. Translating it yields CASSLAQELGTADF.

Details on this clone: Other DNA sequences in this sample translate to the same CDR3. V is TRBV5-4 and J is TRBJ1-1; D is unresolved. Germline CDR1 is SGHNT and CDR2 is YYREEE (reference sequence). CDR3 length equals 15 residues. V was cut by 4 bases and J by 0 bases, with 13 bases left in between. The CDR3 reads CASSLGGTMNTEAFF. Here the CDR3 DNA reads TGTGCCAGCAGCCTTGGCGGCACGATGAACACTGAAGCTTTCTTT.

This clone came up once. CDR3 nucleotide sequence: TGTGCCAGCAGTGAAACCGGGGCGTCAAATGAAAAACTGTTTTTT. It translates to CASSETGASNEKLFF. The J gene is TRBJ1-4, the V gene TRBV6-4; D is possibly TRBD1 (5 bases). Trimming took 3 bases from V and 5 from J, leaving 13 bases between them. This CDR3 contains 15 residues. The germline CDR1 and CDR2 sequences are MRHNA and SNTAGT.

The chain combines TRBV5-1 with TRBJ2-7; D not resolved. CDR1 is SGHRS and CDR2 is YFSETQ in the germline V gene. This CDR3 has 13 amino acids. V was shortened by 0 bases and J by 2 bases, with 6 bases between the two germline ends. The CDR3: CASSLADPYEQYF. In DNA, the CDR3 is TGCGCCAGCAGCTTGGCAGACCCCTACGAGCAGTACTTC.

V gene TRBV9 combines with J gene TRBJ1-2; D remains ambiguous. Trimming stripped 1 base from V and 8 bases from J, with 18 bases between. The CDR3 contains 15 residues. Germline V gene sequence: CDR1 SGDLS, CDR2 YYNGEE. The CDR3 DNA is TGTGCCAGCAGCGTAAAACCCTTCGAACTAGGCGGCTACACCTTC. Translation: CASSVKPFELGGYTF.

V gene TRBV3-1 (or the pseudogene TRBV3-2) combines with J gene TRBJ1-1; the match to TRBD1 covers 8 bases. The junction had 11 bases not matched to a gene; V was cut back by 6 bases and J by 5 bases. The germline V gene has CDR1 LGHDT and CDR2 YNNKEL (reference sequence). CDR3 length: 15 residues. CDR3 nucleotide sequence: TGTGCCAGCAGTAATCGGGAACAGGGGGGAACTGAAGCTTTCTTT. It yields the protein CASSNREQGGTEAFF.

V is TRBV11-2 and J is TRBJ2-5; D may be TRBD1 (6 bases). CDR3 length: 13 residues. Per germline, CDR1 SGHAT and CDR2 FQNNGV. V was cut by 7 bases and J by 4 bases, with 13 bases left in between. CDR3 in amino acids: CASTNRVGETQYF. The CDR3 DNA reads TGTGCCAGCACGAACAGGGTTGGAGAGACCCAGTACTTC. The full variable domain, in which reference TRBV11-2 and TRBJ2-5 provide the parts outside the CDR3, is EAGVAQSPRYKIIEKRQSVAFWCNPISGHATLYWYQQILGQGPKLLIQFQNNGVVDDSQLPKDRFSAERLKGVDSTLKIQPAKLEDSAVYLCASTNRVGETQYFGPGTRLLVL.

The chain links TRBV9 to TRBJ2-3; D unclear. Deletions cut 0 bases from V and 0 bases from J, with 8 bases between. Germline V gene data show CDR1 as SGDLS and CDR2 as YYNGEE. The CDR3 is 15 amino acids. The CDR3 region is CASSVDEGSTDTQYF. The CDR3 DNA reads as TGTGCCAGCAGCGTAGACGAAGGGAGCACAGATACGCAGTATTTT.

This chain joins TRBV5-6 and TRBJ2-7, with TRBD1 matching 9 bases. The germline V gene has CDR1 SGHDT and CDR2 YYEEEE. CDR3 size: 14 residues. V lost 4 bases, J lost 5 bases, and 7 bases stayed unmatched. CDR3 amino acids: CASSSGQGSDEQYF. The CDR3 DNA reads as TGTGCCAGCAGCAGCGGACAGGGGTCCGACGAGCAGTACTTC.

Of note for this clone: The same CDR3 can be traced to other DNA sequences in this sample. The DNA of the CDR3 is TGTGCCAGCAGCCAAGAAAGCTCCGGAAACACCATATATTTT. Translated: CASSQESSGNTIYF. The chain recombines TRBV3-1 (or the pseudogene TRBV3-2) with TRBJ1-3; D call uncertain. CDR3 length: 14 residues. Germline V gene data show CDR1 as LGHDT and CDR2 as YNNKEL (reference sequence). Trimming left V 0 bases short and J 4 bases short, with 7 bases between.

Here the CDR3 reads CATSEAGAQHNEQFF. CDR3 DNA sequence: TGTGCCACCAGTGAAGCCGGGGCCCAACACAATGAGCAGTTCTTC. The chain couples TRBV24-1 to TRBJ2-1; perhaps D is TRBD1 or TRBD2 (5 bases each). Germline V lookup: CDR1 KGHDR, CDR2 SFDVKD. Trimming took 4 bases from V and 5 from J, leaving 14 bases between them. CDR3 length: 15 residues.

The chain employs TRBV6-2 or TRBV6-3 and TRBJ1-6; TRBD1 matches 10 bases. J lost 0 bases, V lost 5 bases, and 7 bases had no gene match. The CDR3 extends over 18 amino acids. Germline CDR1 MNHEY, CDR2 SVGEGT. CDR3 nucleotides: TGTGCCAGCAGTCGTGGACAGGGGGGGAGCTCCTATAATTCACCCCTCCACTTT. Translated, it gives CASSRGQGGSSYNSPLHF.

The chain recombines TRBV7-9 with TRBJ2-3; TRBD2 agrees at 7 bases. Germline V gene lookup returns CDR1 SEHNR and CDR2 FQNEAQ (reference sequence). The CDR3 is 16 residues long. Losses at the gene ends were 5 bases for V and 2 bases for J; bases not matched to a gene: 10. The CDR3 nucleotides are TGTGCCAGCAGCCTAGGGGCTAGCGGAAACACAGATACGCAGTATTTT. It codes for CASSLGASGNTDTQYF.

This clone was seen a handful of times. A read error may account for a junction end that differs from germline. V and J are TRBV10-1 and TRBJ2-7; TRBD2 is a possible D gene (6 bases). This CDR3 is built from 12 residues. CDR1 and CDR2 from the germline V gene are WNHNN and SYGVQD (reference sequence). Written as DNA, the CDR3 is TGCGCCAGCAGTGTTGGACGGGTGGACTACTCCTTC. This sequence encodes CASSVGRVDYSF.

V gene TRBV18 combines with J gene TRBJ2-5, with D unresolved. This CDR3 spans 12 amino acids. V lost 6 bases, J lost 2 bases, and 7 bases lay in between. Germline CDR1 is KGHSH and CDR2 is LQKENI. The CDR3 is CASSLLQETQYF. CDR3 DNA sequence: TGTGCCAGCTCGCTCCTACAAGAGACCCAGTACTTC.

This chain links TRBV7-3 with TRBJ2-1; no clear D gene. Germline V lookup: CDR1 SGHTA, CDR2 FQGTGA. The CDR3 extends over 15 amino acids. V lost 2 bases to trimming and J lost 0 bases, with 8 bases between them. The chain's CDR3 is CASSLAASSYNEQFF. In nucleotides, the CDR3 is TGTGCCAGCAGCTTAGCGGCGAGCTCCTACAATGAGCAGTTCTTC.

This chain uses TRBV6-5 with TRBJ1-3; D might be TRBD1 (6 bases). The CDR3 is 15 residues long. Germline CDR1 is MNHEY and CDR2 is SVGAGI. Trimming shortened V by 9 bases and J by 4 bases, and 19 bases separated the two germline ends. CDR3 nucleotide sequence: TGTGCCAGTCGGCTTTCAGGGGCGACGGGAAACACCATATATTTT. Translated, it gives CASRLSGATGNTIYF.

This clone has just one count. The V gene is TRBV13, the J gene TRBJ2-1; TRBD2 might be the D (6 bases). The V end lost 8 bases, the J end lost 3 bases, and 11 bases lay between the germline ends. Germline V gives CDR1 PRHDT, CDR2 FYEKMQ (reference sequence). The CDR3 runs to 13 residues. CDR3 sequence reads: CASGGLNYNEQFF. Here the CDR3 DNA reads TGTGCCAGCGGAGGACTAAACTACAATGAGCAGTTCTTC.